A single sample is the source of the 17 T cell receptor beta chains below, sequenced in a study of sequential checkpoint blockade in melanoma. Repertoires were generated with immunoSEQ multiplex PCR, while TCRdb's copy carries only in-frame clones and drops some. Among approximately 8,700 clones listed, about 25% were seen once. The treatment denotes: randomized to nivolumab then ipilimumab (arm A) or the reverse (arm B). Specimen: tumor tissue (inferred from file names), collected from a patient given nivolumab and ipilimumab in sequence. All receptors come from a human donor with melanoma.

The chain combines TRBV30 with TRBJ2-2, with 13 bases identical to TRBD2. Germline values: CDR1 GTSNPN, CDR2 SVGIG (reference sequence). This CDR3 has 17 residues. Losses at the gene ends were 3 bases for V and 4 bases for J; bases not matched to a gene: 8. In nucleotides, the CDR3 is TGTGCCTGGAGAGGACTAGCGGGAGTTTGGCGCACCGGGGAGCTGTTTTTT. This codes for CAWRGLAGVWRTGELFF.

The V call is TRBV6-8, the J call TRBJ1-2; D remains unclear. V was cut by 0 bases and J by 4 bases, with 6 bases left in between. Germline lookup yields CDR1 MNHGY and CDR2 SAAAGT. This CDR3 spans 13 amino acids. This CDR3 reads CASSYSWGYGYTF. Here the CDR3 DNA reads TGTGCCAGCAGTTACTCGTGGGGCTATGGCTACACCTTC.

This clone was counted between two and nine times. The gene calls are TRBV10-3 and TRBJ2-7; D gene ambiguous. The V end was cut by 0 bases, the J end by 1 base, with 10 bases between. CDR3 length: 15 residues. CDR1 and CDR2 from the germline V gene are ENHRY and SYGVKD. CDR3 amino acids: CAISESTFGSYEQYF. The DNA of the CDR3 is TGTGCCATCAGTGAGTCGACATTCGGATCCTACGAGCAGTACTTC.

This clone was detected only a few times. The chain combines TRBV11-3 with TRBJ2-1; 10 nucleotides agree with TRBD2. Germline CDR1 reads SGHNT; CDR2 reads YENEEA. The CDR3 has 16 amino acids. J lost 2 bases, V lost 5 bases, and 6 bases had no gene match. In DNA form, the CDR3 reads TGTGCCAGCAGCGTACTAGCGGGATCCACCTACAATGAGCAGTTCTTC. Translation: CASSVLAGSTYNEQFF. Supplemented by reference TRBV11-3 and TRBJ2-1, the full variable domain reads EAGVVQSPRYKIIEKKQPVAFWCNPISGHNTLYWYLQNLGQGPELLIRYENEEAVDDSQLPKDRFSAERLKGVDSTLKIQPAELGDSAVYLCASSVLAGSTYNEQFFGPGTRLTVL.

In this sample, this clone turned up many times. The genes are TRBV11-3 and TRBJ2-5, with D perhaps matching TRBD2 (6 bases). The V gene lost 6 bases and the J gene lost 1 base, with 21 bases spanning the gap. Per germline, CDR1 SGHNT and CDR2 YENEEA. This CDR3 is built from 17 residues. CDR3 sequence reads: CASSPRGSFVTQETQYF. DNA for the CDR3: TGTGCCAGCAGTCCGCGGGGTAGTTTTGTTACCCAAGAGACCCAGTACTTC.

The rearrangement joins TRBV30 to TRBJ1-1; 7 positions match TRBD1. The CDR3 loop spans 14 amino acids. Per the germline V gene, CDR1 is GTSNPN and CDR2 is SVGIG (reference sequence). The junction had 7 bases not matched to a gene; V was cut back by 4 bases and J by 2 bases. The chain's CDR3 is CAWNLGQVNTEAFF. DNA for the CDR3: TGTGCCTGGAACCTAGGACAGGTCAACACTGAAGCTTTCTTT.

Only a few counts were recorded for this clone. V is TRBV28 and J is TRBJ2-5; 10 bases fit TRBD1. The CDR3 sequence is 14 residues long. Looked up from germline, CDR1 is MDHEN and CDR2 is SYDVKM. With 6 bases clipped from V and 4 bases from J, the junction kept 5 bases outside the gene matches. The CDR3 region has the DNA TGTGCCAGCAGCCCGGGACAGGGGAGAGAGACCCAGTACTTC. Its translation is CASSPGQGRETQYF.

This clone has only a few counts. The V call is TRBV30, the J call TRBJ1-1, with a possible D match to TRBD1 (6 bases). Germline V gives CDR1 GTSNPN, CDR2 SVGIG (reference sequence). The CDR3 sequence is 14 residues long. Trimming left V 1 base short and J 3 bases short, with 12 bases between. This CDR3 is CAWSGTGSYTEAFF. As DNA, the CDR3 is TGTGCCTGGAGTGGAACAGGGAGTTACACTGAAGCTTTCTTT.

This chain connects TRBV11-3 to TRBJ2-1, with TRBD2 matching 11 bases. The CDR3 runs to 16 residues. Germline values: CDR1 SGHNT, CDR2 YENEEA. The ends lost 4 bases at V and 13 bases at J; junction bases unmatched: 15. The CDR3 loop is CASSSQPELAGVTQFF. The CDR3 DNA reads as TGTGCCAGCAGCTCACAACCCGAACTAGCGGGAGTTACACAGTTCTTC.

This clone was seen a handful of times. The rearrangement links TRBV29-1 to TRBJ1-1; D remains ambiguous. Trimming took off 6 bases at V and 1 base at J, with 12 bases between the two ends. The CDR3 has 13 amino acids. The germline CDR1 and CDR2 sequences are SQVTM and ANQGSEA. CDR3 residues: CSVPWGGNTEAFF. The CDR3 nucleotides read TGCAGCGTCCCTTGGGGTGGGAACACTGAAGCTTTCTTT.

CDR3 DNA: TGTGCCAGTAGTGTTCGGACAGGGAATAGCAATCAGCCCCAGCATTTT. It specifies CASSVRTGNSNQPQHF. V and J are TRBV19 and TRBJ1-5; 8 positions match TRBD1. This CDR3 has 16 residues. The V gene end was trimmed by 5 bases and the J gene end by 0 bases; junction bases not matched to a gene: 6. CDR1 and CDR2 from the germline V gene are LNHDA and SQIVND (reference sequence).

This clone occurred once. The chain uses TRBV14 and TRBJ1-1; no clear D. Trimming removed 0 bases at V and 6 bases at J, with 14 bases between. Germline CDR1 reads SGHDN; CDR2 reads FVKESK. The CDR3 runs to 15 residues. The CDR3 DNA sequence: TGTGCCAGCAGCCAAGAGATGGTGGGCTCGTCTGAAGCTTTCTTT. Its translation is CASSQEMVGSSEAFF.

The chain joins TRBV30 to TRBJ1-2, with 8 bases that match TRBD1. Trimming cost V 2 bases and J 5 bases; bases outside gene matches: 7. The CDR3 contains 14 residues. Per the germline V gene, CDR1 is GTSNPN and CDR2 is SVGIG (reference sequence). CDR3 protein: CAWSSVTGEYGYTF. The CDR3 nucleotides are TGTGCCTGGAGTTCCGTGACAGGGGAGTATGGCTACACCTTC.

The chain couples TRBV19 to TRBJ2-3; 15 nucleotides agree with TRBD2. Germline assignment: CDR1 LNHDA and CDR2 SQIVND (reference sequence). The CDR3 sequence is 16 residues long. The V gene end was trimmed by 5 bases and the J gene end by 6 bases; junction bases not matched to a gene: 6. Here the CDR3 reads CASSSGLAGGLDTQYF. In nucleotides, the CDR3 is TGTGCCAGTAGTTCAGGACTAGCGGGAGGGTTGGATACGCAGTATTTT.

V and J are TRBV19 and TRBJ1-1; no firm D call. The germline V gene has CDR1 LNHDA and CDR2 SQIVND (reference sequence). V lost 5 bases to trimming and J lost 1 base, with 8 bases between them. The CDR3 has 13 residues. The CDR3 is CASSGAQNTEAFF. DNA of the CDR3: TGTGCCAGTAGTGGAGCACAGAACACTGAAGCTTTCTTT.

The sample holds a few counts of this clone. V and J are TRBV5-1 and TRBJ2-5; D may be TRBD2 (7 bases). The ends were cut back, 0 bases at V and 4 bases at J, with 16 bases in the middle. Germline loops: CDR1 SGHRS, CDR2 YFSETQ. CDR3 length equals 16 residues. The CDR3 DNA sequence: TGCGCCAGCAGCTTGGCCCGGGGGGCCGGGGGAGAGACCCAGTACTTC. Translating it yields CASSLARGAGGETQYF.

The V and J genes are TRBV11-3 and TRBJ2-7; 7 nucleotides line up with TRBD2. Trimming cost V 2 bases and J 5 bases; bases outside gene matches: 9. This CDR3 contains 15 residues. CDR1 and CDR2 from the germline V gene are SGHNT and YENEEA. CDR3 nucleotide sequence: TGTGCCAGCAGCTTAAGCGGGGCCTGGGGAAACGAGCAGTACTTC. It encodes CASSLSGAWGNEQYF.